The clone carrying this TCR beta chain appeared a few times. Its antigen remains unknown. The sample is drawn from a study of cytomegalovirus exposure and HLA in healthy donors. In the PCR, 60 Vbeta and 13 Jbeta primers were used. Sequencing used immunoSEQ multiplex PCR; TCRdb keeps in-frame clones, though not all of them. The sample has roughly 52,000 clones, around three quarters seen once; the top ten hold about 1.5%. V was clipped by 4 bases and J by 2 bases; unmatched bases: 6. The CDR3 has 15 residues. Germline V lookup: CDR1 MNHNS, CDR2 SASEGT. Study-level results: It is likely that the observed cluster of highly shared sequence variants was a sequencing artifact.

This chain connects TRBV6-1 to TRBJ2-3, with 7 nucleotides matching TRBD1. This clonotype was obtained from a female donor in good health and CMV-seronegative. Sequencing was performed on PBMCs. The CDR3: CASSAGTAHTDTQYF. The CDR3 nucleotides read TGTGCCAGCAGTGCTGGGACAGCTCACACAGATACGCAGTATTTT.